This TCR beta chain was recovered during a study of beta chain features in type 1 diabetes. Study as a whole: Sorted cells, about 99 million in number, were examined across all samples.

Every isolated RNA sample was fully reverse transcribed, so sequencing captured expressed TCRB transcripts. Clones were read by immunoSEQ multiplex PCR, and TCRdb kept only the in-frame ones, dropping some. The table lists 250,000 to 300,000 clones, roughly 8% of them singletons. This CDR3 comprises 13 residues. The ends were cut back, 2 bases at V and 1 base at J, with 6 bases in the middle. Germline CDR1 and CDR2: GTSNPN and SVGIG (reference sequence). This clone was seen a few times. The sample taken for sequencing was central memory CD4+ T cells from blood. This clonotype was sampled from a woman younger than 35 in good health. The chain links TRBV30 to TRBJ1-5; perhaps TRBD1 as D (6 bases). This chain's CDR3 is CAWSTGSNQPQHF. The CDR3 region has the DNA TGTGCCTGGAGTACAGGGAGCAATCAGCCCCAGCATTTT. Full variable domain (remainder filled in from reference TRBV30 and TRBJ1-5): SQTIHQWPATLVQPVGSPLSLECTVEGTSNPNLYWYRQAAGRGLQLLFYSVGIGQISSEVPQNLSASRPQDRQFILSSKKLLLSDSGFYLCAWSTGSNQPQHFGDGTRLSIL.